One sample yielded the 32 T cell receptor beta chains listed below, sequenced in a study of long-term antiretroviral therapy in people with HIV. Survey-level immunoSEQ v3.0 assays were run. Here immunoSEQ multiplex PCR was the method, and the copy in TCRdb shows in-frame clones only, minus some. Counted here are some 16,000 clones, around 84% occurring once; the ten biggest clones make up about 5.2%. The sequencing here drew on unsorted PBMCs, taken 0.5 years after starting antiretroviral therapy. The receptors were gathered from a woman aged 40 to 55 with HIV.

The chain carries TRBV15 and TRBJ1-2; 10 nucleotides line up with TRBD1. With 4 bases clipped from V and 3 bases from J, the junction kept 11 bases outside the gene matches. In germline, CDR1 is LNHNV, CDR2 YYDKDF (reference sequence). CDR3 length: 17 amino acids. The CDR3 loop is CATSTRDRGRVDYGYTF. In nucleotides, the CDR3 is TGTGCCACCAGCACCCGGGACAGGGGTAGGGTTGACTATGGCTACACCTTC.

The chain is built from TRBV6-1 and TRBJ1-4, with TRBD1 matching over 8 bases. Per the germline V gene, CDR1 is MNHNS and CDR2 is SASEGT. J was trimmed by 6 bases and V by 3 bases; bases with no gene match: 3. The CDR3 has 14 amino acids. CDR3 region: CASSEVQGDEKLFF. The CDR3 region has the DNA TGTGCCAGCAGTGAGGTACAGGGGGATGAAAAACTGTTTTTT.

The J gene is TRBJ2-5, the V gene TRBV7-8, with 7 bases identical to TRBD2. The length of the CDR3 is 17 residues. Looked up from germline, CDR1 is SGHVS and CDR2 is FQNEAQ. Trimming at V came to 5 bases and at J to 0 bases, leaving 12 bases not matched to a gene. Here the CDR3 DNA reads TGTGCCAGCAGCCCGACCGTTCTAGCGGAGAACCAAGAGACCCAGTACTTC. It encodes CASSPTVLAENQETQYF. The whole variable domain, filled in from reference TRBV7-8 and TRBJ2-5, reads GAGVSQSPRYKVAKRGQDVALRCDPISGHVSLFWYQQALGQGPEFLTYFQNEAQLDKSGLPSDRFFAERPEGSVSTLKIQRTQQEDSAVYLCASSPTVLAENQETQYFGPGTRLLVL.

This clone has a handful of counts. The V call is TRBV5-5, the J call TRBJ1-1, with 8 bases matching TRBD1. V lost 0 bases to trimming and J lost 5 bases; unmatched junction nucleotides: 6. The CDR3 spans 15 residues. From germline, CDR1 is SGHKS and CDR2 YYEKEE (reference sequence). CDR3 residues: CASSLDDRGLTEAFF. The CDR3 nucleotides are TGTGCCAGCAGCTTGGATGACAGGGGATTAACTGAAGCTTTCTTT.

The CDR3 reads CASSQLSGDPNTGELFF. The CDR3 region has the DNA TGCGCCAGCAGTCAATTGTCAGGGGACCCGAACACCGGGGAGCTGTTTTTT. The chain uses TRBV23-1 and TRBJ2-2; D perhaps matches TRBD1 (6 bases). Being an ORF, TRBV23-1 has a function that is uncertain. V lost 1 base and J lost 0, with 12 bases in between. The CDR3 has 17 amino acids.

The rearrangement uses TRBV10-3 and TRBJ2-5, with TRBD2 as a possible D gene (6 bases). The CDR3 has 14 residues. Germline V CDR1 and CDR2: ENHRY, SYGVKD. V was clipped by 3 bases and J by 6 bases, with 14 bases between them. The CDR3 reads CAISEMGRKKTQYF. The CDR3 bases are TGTGCCATCAGTGAAATGGGGAGGAAAAAGACCCAGTACTTC.

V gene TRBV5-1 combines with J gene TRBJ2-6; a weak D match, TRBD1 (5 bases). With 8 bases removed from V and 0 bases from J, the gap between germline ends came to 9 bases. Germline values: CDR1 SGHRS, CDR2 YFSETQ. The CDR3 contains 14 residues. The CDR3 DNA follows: TGCGCCAGTTCCCAGGGCTCTGGGGCCAACGTCCTGACTTTC. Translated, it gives CASSQGSGANVLTF.

Here the CDR3 DNA reads TGTGCCAGCAGCTACTCAAGCGGGAGAGAGACCCAGTACTTC. It yields the protein CASSYSSGRETQYF. The chain is built from TRBV5-8 and TRBJ2-5; 8 bases match TRBD2. Per the germline V gene, CDR1 is SGHTS and CDR2 is YDEGEE. V shed 3 bases and J 4 bases; nucleotides not matched to a gene: 5. This CDR3 region has 14 residues. Full variable domain (outside the CDR3, taken from reference TRBV5-8 and TRBJ2-5): EAGVTQSPTHLIKTRGQQATLRCSPISGHTSVYWYQQALGLGLQFLLWYDEGEERNRGNFPPRFSGRQFPNYSSELNVNALELEDSALYLCASSYSSGRETQYFGPGTRLLVL.

The CDR3 is CASSSPLAKNIQYF. The CDR3 DNA is TGTGCCAGCAGCTCACCGTTAGCCAAAAACATTCAGTACTTC. J is TRBJ2-4 and V is TRBV11-2; the D is unclear. The CDR3 totals 14 residues. The V end was cut by 4 bases, the J end by 0 bases, with 7 bases between. Germline V gene lookup returns CDR1 SGHAT and CDR2 FQNNGV.

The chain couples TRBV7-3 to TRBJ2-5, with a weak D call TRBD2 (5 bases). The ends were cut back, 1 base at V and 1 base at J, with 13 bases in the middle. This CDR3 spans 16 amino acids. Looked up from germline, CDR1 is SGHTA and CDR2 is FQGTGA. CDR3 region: CASSLKRKPTQETQYF. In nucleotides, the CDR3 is TGTGCCAGCAGCTTAAAGCGGAAACCCACCCAAGAGACCCAGTACTTC.

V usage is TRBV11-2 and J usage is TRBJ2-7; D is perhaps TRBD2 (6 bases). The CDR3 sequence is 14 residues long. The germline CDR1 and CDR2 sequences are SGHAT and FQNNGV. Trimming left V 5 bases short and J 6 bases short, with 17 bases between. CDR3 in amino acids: CASSPWGGVGEQYF. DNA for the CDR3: TGTGCCAGCAGCCCATGGGGAGGCGTTGGCGAGCAGTACTTC.

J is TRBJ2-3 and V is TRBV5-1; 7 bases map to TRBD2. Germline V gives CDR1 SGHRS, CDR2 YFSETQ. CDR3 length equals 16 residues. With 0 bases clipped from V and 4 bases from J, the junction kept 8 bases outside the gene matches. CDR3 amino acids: CASSLVLVAGADTQYF. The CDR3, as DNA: TGCGCCAGCAGCTTGGTGCTAGTAGCGGGTGCAGATACGCAGTATTTT.

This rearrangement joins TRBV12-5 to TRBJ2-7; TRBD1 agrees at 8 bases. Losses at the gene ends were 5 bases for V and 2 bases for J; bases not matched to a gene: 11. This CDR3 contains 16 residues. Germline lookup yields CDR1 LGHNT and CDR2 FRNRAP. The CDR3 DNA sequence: TGTGCTAGTGGTACCATACAGGGGGTTCACACCTACGAGCAGTACTTC. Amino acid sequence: CASGTIQGVHTYEQYF.

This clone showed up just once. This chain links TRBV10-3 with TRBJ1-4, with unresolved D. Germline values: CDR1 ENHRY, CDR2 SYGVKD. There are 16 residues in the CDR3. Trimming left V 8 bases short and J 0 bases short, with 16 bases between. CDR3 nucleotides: TGTGCCATCGCGCCCGACGGCAGATCAACTAATGAAAAACTGTTTTTT. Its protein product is CAIAPDGRSTNEKLFF.

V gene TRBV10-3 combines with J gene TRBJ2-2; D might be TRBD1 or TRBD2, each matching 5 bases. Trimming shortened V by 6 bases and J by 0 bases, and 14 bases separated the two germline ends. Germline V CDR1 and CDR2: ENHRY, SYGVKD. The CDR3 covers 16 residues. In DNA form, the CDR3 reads TGTGCCATCAGGACGACGGGACCGACGAACACCGGGGAGCTGTTTTTT. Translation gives CAIRTTGPTNTGELFF.

The CDR3 DNA is TGTGCCAGCAGTTTAATTCCAGCGGGAGTCACCGGGGAGCTGTTTTTT. Its translation: CASSLIPAGVTGELFF. J is TRBJ2-2 and V is TRBV27, with 8 nucleotides matching TRBD2. V shed 2 bases and J 4 bases; nucleotides not matched to a gene: 6. Germline V gives CDR1 MNHEY, CDR2 SMNVEV (reference sequence). This CDR3 contains 16 residues.

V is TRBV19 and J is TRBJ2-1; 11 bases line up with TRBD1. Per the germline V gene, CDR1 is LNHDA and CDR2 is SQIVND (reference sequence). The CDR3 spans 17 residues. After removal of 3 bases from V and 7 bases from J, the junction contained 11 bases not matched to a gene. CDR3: CASSINPGTGGRNEQFF. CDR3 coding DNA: TGTGCCAGTAGTATTAATCCCGGGACAGGGGGGAGGAATGAGCAGTTCTTC.

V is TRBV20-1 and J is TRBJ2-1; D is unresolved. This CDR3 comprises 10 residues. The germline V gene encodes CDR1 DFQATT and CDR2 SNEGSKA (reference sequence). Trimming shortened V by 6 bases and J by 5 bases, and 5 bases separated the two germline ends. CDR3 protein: CSARDNEQFF. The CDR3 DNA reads TGCAGTGCACGAGACAATGAGCAGTTCTTC.

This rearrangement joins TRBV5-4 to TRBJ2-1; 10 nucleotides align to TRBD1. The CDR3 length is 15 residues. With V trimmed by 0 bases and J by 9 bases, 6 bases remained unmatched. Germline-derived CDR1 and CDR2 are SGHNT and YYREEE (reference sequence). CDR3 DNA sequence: TGTGCCAGCAGCTTGGGGGACAGGGGTGTCGGTGAGCAGTTCTTC. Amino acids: CASSLGDRGVGEQFF.

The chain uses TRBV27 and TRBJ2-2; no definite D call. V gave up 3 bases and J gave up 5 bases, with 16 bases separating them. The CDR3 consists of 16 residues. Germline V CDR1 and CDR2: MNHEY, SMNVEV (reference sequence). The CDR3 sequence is CASSFLTLVETGELFF. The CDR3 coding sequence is TGTGCCAGCAGTTTTTTAACGTTGGTAGAGACCGGGGAGCTGTTTTTT.

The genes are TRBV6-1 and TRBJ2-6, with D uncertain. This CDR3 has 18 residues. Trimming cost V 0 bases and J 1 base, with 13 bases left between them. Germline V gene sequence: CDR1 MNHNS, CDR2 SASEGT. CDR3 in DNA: TGTGCCAGCAGTGAAGCGGACGAGGCTTATTCTGGGGCCAACGTCCTGACTTTC. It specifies CASSEADEAYSGANVLTF.

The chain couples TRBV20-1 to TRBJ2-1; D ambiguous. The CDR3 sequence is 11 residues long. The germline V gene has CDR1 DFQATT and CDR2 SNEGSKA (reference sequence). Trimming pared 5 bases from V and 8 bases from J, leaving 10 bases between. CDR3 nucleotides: TGCAGTGCTGGTCTTGGGGATGAGCAGTTCTTC. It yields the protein CSAGLGDEQFF.

In nucleotides, the CDR3 is TGTGCCAGCGGGGAGGTGGGTGGCTACACCTTC. Encoded protein: CASGEVGGYTF. The genes are TRBV6-5 and TRBJ1-2; D call uncertain. The CDR3 extends over 11 amino acids. Per germline, CDR1 MNHEY and CDR2 SVGAGI. The germline V and J ends were trimmed by 8 bases and 7 bases, with 11 bases remaining between them.

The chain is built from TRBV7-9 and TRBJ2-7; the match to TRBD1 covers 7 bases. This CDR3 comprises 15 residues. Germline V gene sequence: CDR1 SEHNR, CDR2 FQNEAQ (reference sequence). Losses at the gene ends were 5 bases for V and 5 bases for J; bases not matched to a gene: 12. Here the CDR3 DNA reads TGTGCCAGCAGCGCCTTTGGGACAGCCGACGACGAGCAGTACTTC. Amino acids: CASSAFGTADDEQYF.

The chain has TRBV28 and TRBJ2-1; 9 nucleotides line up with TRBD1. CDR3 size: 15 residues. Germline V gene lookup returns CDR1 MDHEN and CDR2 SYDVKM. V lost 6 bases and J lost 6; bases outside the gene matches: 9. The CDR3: CASRGQGAHFNEQFF. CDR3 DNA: TGTGCCAGCAGGGGACAGGGTGCCCACTTCAATGAGCAGTTCTTC.

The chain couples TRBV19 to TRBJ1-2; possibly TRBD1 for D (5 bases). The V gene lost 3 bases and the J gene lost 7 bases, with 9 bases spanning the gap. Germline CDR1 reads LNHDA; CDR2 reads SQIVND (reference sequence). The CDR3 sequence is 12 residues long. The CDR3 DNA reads TGTGCCAGTAGTATCCAGGGAGGTGGCTACACCTTC. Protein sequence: CASSIQGGGYTF. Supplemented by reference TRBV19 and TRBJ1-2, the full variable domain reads DGGITQSPKYLFRKEGQNVTLSCEQNLNHDAMYWYRQDPGQGLRLIYYSQIVNDFQKGDIAEGYSVSREKKESFPLTVTSAQKNPTAFYLCASSIQGGGYTFGSGTRLTVV.

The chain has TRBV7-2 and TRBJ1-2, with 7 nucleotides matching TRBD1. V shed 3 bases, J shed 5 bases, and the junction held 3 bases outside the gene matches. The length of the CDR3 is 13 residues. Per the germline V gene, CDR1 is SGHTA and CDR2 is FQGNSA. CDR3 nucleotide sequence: TGTGCCAGCAGCTTCGACAGGGTTTATGGCTACACCTTC. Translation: CASSFDRVYGYTF.

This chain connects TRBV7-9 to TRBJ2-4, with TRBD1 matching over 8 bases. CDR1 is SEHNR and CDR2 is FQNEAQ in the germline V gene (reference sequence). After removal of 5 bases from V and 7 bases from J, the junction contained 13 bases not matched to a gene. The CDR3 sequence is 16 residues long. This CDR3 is CASSLSDRAAGNIQYF. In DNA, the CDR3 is TGTGCCAGCAGCCTATCGGACAGGGCGGCCGGGAACATTCAGTACTTC. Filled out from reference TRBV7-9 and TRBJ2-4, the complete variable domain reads DTGVSQNPRHKITKRGQNVTFRCDPISEHNRLYWYRQTLGQGPEFLTYFQNEAQLEKSRLLSDRFSAERPKGSFSTLEIQRTEQGDSAMYLCASSLSDRAAGNIQYFGAGTRLSVL.

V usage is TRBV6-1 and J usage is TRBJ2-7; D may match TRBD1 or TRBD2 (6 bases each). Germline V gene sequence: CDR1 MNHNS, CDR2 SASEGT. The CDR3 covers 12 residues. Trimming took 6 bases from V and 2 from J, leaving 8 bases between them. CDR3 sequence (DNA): TGTGCCAGCAGGCGGGACACCTACGAGCAGTACTTC. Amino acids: CASRRDTYEQYF.

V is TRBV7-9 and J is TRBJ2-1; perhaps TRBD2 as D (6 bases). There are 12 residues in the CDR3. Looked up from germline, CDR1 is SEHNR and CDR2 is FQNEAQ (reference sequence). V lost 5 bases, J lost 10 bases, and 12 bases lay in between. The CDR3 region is CASSTGEFEQFF. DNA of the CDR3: TGTGCCAGCAGCACGGGGGAATTCGAGCAGTTCTTC.

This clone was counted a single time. Written as DNA, the CDR3 is TGTGCCAGCAGCTTGGCTAAAGGTGTCGGTGAGCAGTTCTTC. Translating it yields CASSLAKGVGEQFF. This chain joins TRBV5-8 and TRBJ2-1, with D uncertain. V gave up 0 bases and J gave up 9 bases, with 13 bases separating them. The CDR3 has 14 residues. Germline lookup yields CDR1 SGHTS and CDR2 YDEGEE.

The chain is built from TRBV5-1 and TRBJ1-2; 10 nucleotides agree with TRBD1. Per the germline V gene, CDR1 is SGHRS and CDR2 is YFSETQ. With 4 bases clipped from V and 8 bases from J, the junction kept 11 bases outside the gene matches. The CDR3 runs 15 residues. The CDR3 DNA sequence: TGCGCCAGCAGCCTCACCCCCGGGACAGGGGAAGGCTACACCTTC. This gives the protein CASSLTPGTGEGYTF.